The TCR beta chain described here comes from a study of T cell responses to AZD1222 COVID-19 vaccine. Trimming took off 4 bases at V and 4 bases at J, with 17 bases between the two ends. The length of the CDR3 is 15 residues. CDR1 and CDR2 (germline): SGDLS, YYNGEE. TCRdb keeps only in-frame clones here, not all; method: immunoSEQ multiplex PCR. This table holds approximately 130,000 clones, 90% found once. V is TRBV9 and J is TRBJ2-5, with D possibly matching TRBD1 (6 bases). The sequence came from an adult in good health. The sample here was peripheral blood, taken on day 0 of AZD1222 vaccination. The CDR3 DNA reads TGTGCCAGCAGCCCCGGACTGGACAGTTCAGAGACCCAGTACTTC. It translates to CASSPGLDSSETQYF.